Listed below are T cell receptor beta chains from one sample, sequenced in a study of blood T cell repertoires in COVID-19. Using immunoSEQ multiplex PCR, the repertoire was profiled, and TCRdb retains in-frame clones only, with some absent. The data show about 150,000 clones, approximately 88% seen once. Source material: PBMCs or T cells enriched from blood (not recorded which). The receptors come from a man aged 70-80 years who had been exposed to COVID-19. Both conserved end residues are trimmed from each CDR3.

V gene,J gene,CDR3 length,CDR3 protein
TRBV27,TRBJ1-1,11,ASSLYPDTEAF
TRBV7-9,TRBJ1-1,13,ASRDGQGLNTEAF
TRBV29-1,TRBJ2-1,11,SVEVQVRREQF
TRBV28,TRBJ2-7,11,ASSLVTGFEQY
TRBV4-1,TRBJ2-1,14,ASSQDLVAGVREQF
TRBV2,TRBJ2-2,12,ASLGLATAGELF
TRBV15,TRBJ1-5,13,ATSRAAVINQPQH
TRBV11-3,TRBJ2-2,12,ASSLTGGTGELF
TRBV19,TRBJ1-2,12,ASRFEKPRDGYT
TRBV5-4,TRBJ2-7,13,ASRSGSGSPYEQY
TRBV15,TRBJ1-2,10,ATSLRRGGYT
TRBV7-6,TRBJ2-3,18,ASSWTSGGATTSDRDTQY
TRBV19,TRBJ1-1,13,ASSLQNRGGTEAF
TRBV7-9,TRBJ2-7,11,ASSWGEVYEQY
TRBV29-1,TRBJ2-3,12,SVVRGIGADTQY
TRBV7-2,TRBJ1-1,14,ASSPGGTGRNTEAF
TRBV2,TRBJ2-7,11,ASSRTAPYEQY
TRBV28,TRBJ2-5,12,ASSLTGPPETQY
TRBV6-5,TRBJ1-2,13,ASRPSSGGGYGYT
TRBV19,TRBJ1-2,13,ASSSTTAQFYGYT
TRBV6-5,TRBJ2-7,12,ASSYGGHDYEQY
TRBV28,TRBJ2-4,14,ASRPTSGRAENIQY